The clone carrying this T cell receptor (beta chain) turned up a few times. This entry belongs to a study of control samples from healthy donors and cancer patients. TCRdb's table, derived via immunoSEQ multiplex PCR, lists solely in-frame clones and lacks some. The repertoire holds over 70,000 clones, around nine tenths seen once, with 7.5% to 8% in the top ten. The CDR3 consists of 17 residues. Germline-derived CDR1 and CDR2 are SGDLS and YYNGEE. V lost 0 bases, J lost 2 bases, and 12 bases lay in between. The chain uses TRBV9 and TRBJ1-6; weak D call: TRBD1 (6 bases). Sequencing used blood. This TCR was sampled from a woman in her sixties in good health. The CDR3 region is CASSVEGEVTYNSPLHF. As DNA, the CDR3 is TGTGCCAGCAGCGTAGAGGGGGAAGTCACCTATAATTCACCCCTCCACTTT.